This T cell receptor (beta chain) comes out of a study of shared clonotypes between healthy human individuals. The length of the CDR3 is 13 residues. Germline V CDR1 and CDR2: SGHVS, FQNEAQ. Trimming left V 5 bases short and J 2 bases short, with 10 bases between. Concerning this clone: Other DNA sequences in the sample encode the same CDR3.

The data were produced by immunoSEQ multiplex PCR, yet TCRdb's version contains in-frame clones alone and is incomplete. This sample has more than 2,000,000 clones, with approximately 94% found just once. The sample consisted of naive CD4+ T cells sorted from blood. The subset here: CD45RA+ positively selected. The genes are TRBV7-8 and TRBJ2-7, with a possible D match to TRBD1 (6 bases). The receptor was derived from a man in his late teens or twenties in good health. The CDR3 coding sequence is TGTGCCAGCAGCATCGGACAGACCTACGAGCAGTACTTC. Protein sequence: CASSIGQTYEQYF.